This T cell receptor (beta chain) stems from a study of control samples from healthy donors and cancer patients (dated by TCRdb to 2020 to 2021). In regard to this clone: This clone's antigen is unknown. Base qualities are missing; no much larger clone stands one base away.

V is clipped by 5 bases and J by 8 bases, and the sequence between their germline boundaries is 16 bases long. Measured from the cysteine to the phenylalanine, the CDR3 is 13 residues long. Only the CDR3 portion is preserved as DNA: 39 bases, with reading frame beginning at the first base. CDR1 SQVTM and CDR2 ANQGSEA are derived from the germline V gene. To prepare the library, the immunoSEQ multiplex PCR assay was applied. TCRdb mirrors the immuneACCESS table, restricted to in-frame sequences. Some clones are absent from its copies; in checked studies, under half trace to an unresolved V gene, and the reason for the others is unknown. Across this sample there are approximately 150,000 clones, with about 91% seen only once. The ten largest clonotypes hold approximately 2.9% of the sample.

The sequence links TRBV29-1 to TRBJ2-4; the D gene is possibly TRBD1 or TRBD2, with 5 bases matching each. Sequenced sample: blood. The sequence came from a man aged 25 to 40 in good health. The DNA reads TGCAGCGTTTCCGGGGCGCTTGTGGACATTCAGTACTTC. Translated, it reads CSVSGALVDIQYF.